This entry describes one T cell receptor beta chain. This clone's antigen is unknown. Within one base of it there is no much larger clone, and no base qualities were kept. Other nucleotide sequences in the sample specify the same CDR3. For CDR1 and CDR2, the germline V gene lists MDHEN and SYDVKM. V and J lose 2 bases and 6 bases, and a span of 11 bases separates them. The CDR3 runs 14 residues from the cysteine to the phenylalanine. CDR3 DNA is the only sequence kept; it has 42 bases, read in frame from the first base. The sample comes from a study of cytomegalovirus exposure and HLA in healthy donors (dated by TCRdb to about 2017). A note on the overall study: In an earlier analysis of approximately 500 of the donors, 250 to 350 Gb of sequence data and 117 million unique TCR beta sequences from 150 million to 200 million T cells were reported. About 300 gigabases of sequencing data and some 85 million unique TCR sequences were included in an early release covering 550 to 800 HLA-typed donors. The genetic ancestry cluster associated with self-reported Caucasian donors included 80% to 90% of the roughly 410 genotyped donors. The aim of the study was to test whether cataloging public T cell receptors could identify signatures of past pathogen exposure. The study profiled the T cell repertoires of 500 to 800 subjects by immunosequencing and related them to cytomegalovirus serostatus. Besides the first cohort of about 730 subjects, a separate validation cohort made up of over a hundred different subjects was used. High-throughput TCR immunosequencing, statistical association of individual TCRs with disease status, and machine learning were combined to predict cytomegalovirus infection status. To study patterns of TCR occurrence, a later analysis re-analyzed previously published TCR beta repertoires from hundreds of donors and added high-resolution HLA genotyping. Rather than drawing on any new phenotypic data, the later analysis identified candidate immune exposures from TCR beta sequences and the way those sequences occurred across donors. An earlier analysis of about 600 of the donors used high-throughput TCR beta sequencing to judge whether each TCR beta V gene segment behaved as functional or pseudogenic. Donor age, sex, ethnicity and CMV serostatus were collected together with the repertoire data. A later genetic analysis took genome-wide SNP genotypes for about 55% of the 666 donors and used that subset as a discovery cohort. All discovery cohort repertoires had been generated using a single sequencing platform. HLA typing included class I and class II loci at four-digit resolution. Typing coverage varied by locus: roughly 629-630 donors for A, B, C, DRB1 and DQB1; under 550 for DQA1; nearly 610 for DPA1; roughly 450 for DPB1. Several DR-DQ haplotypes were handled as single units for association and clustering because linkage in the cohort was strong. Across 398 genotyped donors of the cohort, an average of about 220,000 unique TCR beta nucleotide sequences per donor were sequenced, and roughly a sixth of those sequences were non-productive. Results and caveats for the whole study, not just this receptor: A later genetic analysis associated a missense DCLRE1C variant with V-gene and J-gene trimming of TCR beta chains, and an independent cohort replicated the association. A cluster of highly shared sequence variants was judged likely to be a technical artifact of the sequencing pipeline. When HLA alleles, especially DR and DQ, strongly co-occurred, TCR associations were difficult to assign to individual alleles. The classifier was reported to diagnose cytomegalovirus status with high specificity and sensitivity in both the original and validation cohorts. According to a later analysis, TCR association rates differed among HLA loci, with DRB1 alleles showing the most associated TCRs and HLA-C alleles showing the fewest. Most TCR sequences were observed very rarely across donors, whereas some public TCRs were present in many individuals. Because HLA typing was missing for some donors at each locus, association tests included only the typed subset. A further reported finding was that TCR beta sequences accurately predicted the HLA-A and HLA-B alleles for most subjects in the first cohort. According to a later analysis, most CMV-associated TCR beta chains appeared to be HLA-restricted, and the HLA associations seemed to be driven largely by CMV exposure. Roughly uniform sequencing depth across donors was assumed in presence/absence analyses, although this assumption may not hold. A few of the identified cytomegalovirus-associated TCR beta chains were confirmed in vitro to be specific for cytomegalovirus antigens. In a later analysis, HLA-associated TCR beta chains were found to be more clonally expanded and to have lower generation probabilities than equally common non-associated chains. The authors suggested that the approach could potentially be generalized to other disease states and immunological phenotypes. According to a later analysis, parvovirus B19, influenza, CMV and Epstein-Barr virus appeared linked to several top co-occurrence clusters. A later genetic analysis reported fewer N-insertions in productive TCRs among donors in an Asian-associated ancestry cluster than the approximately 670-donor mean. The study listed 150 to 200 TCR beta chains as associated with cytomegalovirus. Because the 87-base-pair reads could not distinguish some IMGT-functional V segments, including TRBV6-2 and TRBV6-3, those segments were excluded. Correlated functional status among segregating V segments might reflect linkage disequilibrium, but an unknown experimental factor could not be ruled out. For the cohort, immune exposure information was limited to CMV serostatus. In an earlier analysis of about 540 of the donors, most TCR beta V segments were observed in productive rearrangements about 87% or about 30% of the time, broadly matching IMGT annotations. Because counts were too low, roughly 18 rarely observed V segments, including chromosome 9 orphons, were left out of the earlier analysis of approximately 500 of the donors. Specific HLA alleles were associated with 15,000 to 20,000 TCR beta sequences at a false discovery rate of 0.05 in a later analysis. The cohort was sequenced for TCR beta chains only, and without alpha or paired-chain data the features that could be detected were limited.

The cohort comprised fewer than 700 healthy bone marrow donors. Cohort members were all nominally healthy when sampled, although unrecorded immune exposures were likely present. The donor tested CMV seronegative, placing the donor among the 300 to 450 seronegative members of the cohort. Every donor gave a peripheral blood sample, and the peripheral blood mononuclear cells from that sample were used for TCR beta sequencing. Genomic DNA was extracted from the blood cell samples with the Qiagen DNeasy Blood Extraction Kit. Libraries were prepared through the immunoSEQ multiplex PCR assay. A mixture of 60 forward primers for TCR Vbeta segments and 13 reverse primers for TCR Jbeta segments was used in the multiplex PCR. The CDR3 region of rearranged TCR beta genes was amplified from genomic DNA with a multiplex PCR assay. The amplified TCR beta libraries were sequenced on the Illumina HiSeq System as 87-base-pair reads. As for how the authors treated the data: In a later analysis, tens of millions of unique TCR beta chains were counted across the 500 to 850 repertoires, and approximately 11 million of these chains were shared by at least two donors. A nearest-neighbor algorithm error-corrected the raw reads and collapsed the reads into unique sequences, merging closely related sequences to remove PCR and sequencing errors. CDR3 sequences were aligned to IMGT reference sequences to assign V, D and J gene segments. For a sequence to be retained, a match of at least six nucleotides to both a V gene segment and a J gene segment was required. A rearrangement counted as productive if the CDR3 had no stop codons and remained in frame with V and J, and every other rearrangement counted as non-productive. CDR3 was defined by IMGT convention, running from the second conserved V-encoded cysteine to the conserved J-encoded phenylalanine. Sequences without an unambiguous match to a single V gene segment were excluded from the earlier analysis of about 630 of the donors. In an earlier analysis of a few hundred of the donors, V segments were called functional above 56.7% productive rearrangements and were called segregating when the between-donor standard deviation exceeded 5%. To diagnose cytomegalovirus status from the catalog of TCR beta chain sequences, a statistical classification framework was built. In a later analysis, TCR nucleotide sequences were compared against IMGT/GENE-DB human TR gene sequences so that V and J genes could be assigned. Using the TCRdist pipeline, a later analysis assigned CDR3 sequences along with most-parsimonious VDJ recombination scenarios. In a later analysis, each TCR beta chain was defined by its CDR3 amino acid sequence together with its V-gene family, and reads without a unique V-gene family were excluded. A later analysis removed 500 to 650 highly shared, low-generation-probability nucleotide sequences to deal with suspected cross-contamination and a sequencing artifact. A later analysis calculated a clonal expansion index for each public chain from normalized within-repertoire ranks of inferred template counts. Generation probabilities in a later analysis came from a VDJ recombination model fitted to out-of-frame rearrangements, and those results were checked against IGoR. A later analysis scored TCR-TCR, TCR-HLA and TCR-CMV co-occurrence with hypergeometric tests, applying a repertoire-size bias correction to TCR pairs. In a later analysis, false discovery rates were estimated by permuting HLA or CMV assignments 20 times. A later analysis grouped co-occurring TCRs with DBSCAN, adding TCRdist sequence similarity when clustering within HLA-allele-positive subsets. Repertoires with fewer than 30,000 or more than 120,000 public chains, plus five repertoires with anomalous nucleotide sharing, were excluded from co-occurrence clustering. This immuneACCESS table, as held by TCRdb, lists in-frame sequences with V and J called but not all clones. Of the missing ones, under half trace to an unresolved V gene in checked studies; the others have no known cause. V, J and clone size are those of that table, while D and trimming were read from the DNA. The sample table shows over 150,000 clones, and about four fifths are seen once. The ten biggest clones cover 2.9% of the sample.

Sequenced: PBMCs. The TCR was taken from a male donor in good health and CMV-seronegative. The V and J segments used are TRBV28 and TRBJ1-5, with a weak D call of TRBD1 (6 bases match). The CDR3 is CASSLGSGVQPQHF. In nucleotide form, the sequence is TGTGCCAGCAGTTTAGGGTCAGGGGTTCAGCCCCAGCATTTT.